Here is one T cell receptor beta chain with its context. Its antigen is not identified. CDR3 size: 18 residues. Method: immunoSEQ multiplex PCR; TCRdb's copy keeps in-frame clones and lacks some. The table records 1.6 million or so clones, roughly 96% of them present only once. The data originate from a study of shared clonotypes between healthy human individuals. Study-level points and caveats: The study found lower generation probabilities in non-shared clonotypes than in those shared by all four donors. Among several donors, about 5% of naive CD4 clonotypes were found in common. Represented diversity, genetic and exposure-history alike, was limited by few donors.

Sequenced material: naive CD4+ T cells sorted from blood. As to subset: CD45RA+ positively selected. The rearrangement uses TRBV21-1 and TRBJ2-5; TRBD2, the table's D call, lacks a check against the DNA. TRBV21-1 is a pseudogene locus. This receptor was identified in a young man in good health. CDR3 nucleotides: TGTGCCAGCAGCAAACGGACGACGGGACTAGCGGTCCAAGAGACCCAGTACTTC. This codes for CASSKRTTGLAVQETQYF.